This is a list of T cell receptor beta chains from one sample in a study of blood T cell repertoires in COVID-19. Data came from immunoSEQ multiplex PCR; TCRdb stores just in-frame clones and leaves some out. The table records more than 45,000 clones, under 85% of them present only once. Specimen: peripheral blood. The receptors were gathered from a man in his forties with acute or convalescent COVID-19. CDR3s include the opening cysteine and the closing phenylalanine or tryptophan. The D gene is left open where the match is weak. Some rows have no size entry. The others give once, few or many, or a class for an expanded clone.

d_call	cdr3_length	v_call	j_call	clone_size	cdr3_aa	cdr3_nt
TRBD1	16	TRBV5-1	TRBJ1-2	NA	CASSLWTPGQNYGYTF	TGCGCCAGCAGCTTGTGGACTCCGGGACAGAACTATGGCTACACCTTC
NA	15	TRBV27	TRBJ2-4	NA	CASSKLSMGASIQYF	TGTGCCAGCAGTAAACTCAGCATGGGGGCGAGCATTCAGTACTTC
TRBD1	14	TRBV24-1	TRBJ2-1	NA	CATRGQGAYNEQFF	TGTGCCACCAGAGGACAGGGGGCCTACAATGAGCAGTTCTTC
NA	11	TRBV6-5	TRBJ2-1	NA	CATLSYNEQFF	TGTGCCACTTTGTCCTACAATGAGCAGTTCTTC
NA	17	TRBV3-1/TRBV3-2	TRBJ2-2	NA	CASSLSGTGWGSGELFF	TGTGCCAGCAGCCTTTCAGGAACAGGGTGGGGATCCGGGGAGCTGTTTTTT
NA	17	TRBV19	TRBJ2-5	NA	CASSGVGSGSSGRTQYF	TGTGCCAGTAGCGGTGTCGGGTCGGGCTCCTCAGGGCGGACCCAGTACTTC
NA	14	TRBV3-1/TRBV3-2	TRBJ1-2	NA	CASSQSTGLYGYTF	TGTGCCAGCAGCCAGAGTACAGGGCTGTATGGCTACACCTTC
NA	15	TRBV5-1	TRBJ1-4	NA	CASSLVGSTNEKLFF	TGCGCCAGCAGCTTGGTCGGGTCAACTAATGAAAAACTGTTTTTT
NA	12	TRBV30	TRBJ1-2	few	CAWTSRQPLLTF	TGTGCCTGGACAAGCAGACAGCCGCTACTCACCTTC
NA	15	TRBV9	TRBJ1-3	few	CASSPQYSSGNTIYF	TGTGCCAGCAGCCCCCAGTATTCCTCTGGAAACACCATATATTTT
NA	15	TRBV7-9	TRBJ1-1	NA	CASRTNRERNTEAFF	TGTGCCAGCAGAACTAACAGGGAAAGAAACACTGAAGCTTTCTTT
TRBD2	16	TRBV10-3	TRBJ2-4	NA	CAISEVGRGVKNIQYF	TGTGCCATCAGTGAAGTGGGCCGGGGGGTAAAAAACATTCAGTACTTC
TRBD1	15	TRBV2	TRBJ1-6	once	CASSKGQGNNSPLHF	TGTGCCAGCAGTAAAGGACAGGGAAATAATTCACCCCTCCACTTT
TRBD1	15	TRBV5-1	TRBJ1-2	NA	CASSLGGTGEYGYTF	TGCGCCAGCAGCTTGGGAGGGACAGGGGAGTATGGCTACACCTTC